A selection of T cell receptor beta chains follows, all from one sample in a study of metastatic and nonmetastatic thyroid tumors. Via MiXCR, TCRdb re-called the PCR reads. This repertoire shows 30,000 to 40,000 clones, roughly 13% found once; its top ten account for roughly 9.5%. Sequences were obtained from blood. The source is a female donor with papillary thyroid cancer or a benign thyroid nodule (not recorded which). Some clones in this sample may be carry-over from other donors' samples. Both conserved end residues are part of each CDR3. The D gene is left open where the match is weak. Expanded clones get a size class; other rows say once, few or many, or leave the size out.

j_call d_call v_call clone_size cdr3_nt cdr3_aa
TRBJ1-1 . TRBV25-1 many TGTGCCAGCAGTGGACCATTCTCCTCTTCGGCTTTCTTT CASSGPFSSSAFF
TRBJ1-4 TRBD1 TRBV7-9 . TGTGCCATCAGCTCGGAAGGGACAGGAGGTGAAAAACTGTTTTTT CAISSEGTGGEKLFF
TRBJ1-2 . TRBV28 medium-sized TGTGCCAGCAGGCTAGGAGGAGCTAACTATGGCTACACCTTC CASRLGGANYGYTF
TRBJ2-7 . TRBV6-1 medium-sized TGTGCCAGCAGTGAAGGACTCCCCTACGAGCAGTACTTC CASSEGLPYEQYF
TRBJ1-1 . TRBV30 many TGTGCCTGGAATTCAGGTATGAACACTGAAGCTTTCTTT CAWNSGMNTEAFF
TRBJ2-1 TRBD2 TRBV12-3/TRBV12-4 . TGTGCCAGCAGTTCCCCTGTATTAGATAGCGGGAAGGCCCAAGGTGCCAATGAGCAGTTCTTC CASSSPVLDSGKAQGANEQFF
TRBJ1-6 TRBD1 TRBV20-1 many TGCAGTGCTTCGGACAGGGAGGGCGCCTATAATTCACCCCTCCACTTT CSASDREGAYNSPLHF
TRBJ1-2 . TRBV11-2 . TGTGCCAGCAGCTCCCCCAAGGCAATGGGCCATGGCTACACCTTC CASSSPKAMGHGYTF
TRBJ2-5 . TRBV18 many TGTGCCAGCTCACCGCTGGCCGGGACGGTCGGAGAGACCCAGTACTTC CASSPLAGTVGETQYF
TRBJ2-7 TRBD2 TRBV11-3 few TGTGCCAGCAGCTCGGGACTAGGCATATACGAGCAGTACTTC CASSSGLGIYEQYF
TRBJ2-2 TRBD2 TRBV27 many TGTGCCAGCAGTCGAAGAGAACTAGCGGAAACGGGAACCGGGGAGCTGTTTTTT CASSRRELAETGTGELFF
TRBJ2-1 . TRBV27 medium-sized TGTGCCAGCAGTCCGTTATTCTACAATGAGCAGTTCTTC CASSPLFYNEQFF
TRBJ2-1 . TRBV6-1 medium-sized TGTGCCAGCAGTCAGGGGCTAGCGGCCTACAATGAGCAGTTCTTC CASSQGLAAYNEQFF
TRBJ1-5 . TRBV7-2 many TGTGCCAGCAGCTTAAGAGGAGGTCAGCCCCAGCATTTT CASSLRGGQPQHF
TRBJ2-3 . TRBV30 many TGTGCCTGGAGTGTACTTAGGAGGACAAGAGGGGACACAGATACGCAGTATTTT CAWSVLRRTRGDTDTQYF
TRBJ2-2 TRBD1 TRBV7-3 medium-sized TGTGCCAGCAGCTACGGGACAGGGGGCACCGGGGAGCTGTTTTTT CASSYGTGGTGELFF